One and the same sample provided the 4 T cell receptor beta chains below, sequenced in a study of blood T cell repertoires in COVID-19. Using immunoSEQ multiplex PCR, the repertoire was profiled, and TCRdb retains in-frame clones only, with some absent. Of some 250,000 clones in the sample, approximately 85% are singletons; the top ten hold less than 2.5%. Sequencing input: PBMCs or T cells enriched from blood (not recorded which). All receptors come from a woman in her forties or fifties who had recovered from COVID-19.

Note on this clone: One junction end does not reproduce the germline sequence, and a read error may be involved. The chain links TRBV7-6 to TRBJ2-2; D gene unclear. The V gene's germline CDR1 is SGHVS and CDR2 FNYEAQ. This CDR3 comprises 16 residues. The DNA for the CDR3 is TGTGCCAGCAGTTTAGGCCTTAGCAGTGTCACCGGGGAGCTGTTTTTT. This translates into CASSLGLSSVTGELFF. Looking up the rest from reference TRBV7-6 and TRBJ2-2 gives the full variable domain: GAGVSQSPRYKVTKRGQDVALRCDPISGHVSLYWYRQALGQGPEFLTYFNYEAQQDKSGLPNDRFSAERPEGSISTLTIQRTEQRDSAMYRCASSLGLSSVTGELFFGEGSRLTVL.

The chain combines TRBV28 with TRBJ2-7, with D tentatively TRBD1 (6 bases). The V gene lost 4 bases and the J gene lost 3 bases, with 16 bases spanning the gap. Germline values: CDR1 MDHEN, CDR2 SYDVKM. The CDR3 loop spans 15 amino acids. The CDR3 sequence is CASSSLRGSYYEQYF. In DNA, the CDR3 is TGTGCCAGCAGTTCCCTCAGGGGATCATACTACGAGCAGTACTTC.

The chain has TRBV14 and TRBJ1-1; no clear D gene. The CDR3 is made up of 15 amino acids. CDR1 is SGHDN, CDR2 FVKESK, per germline. V was shortened by 5 bases and J by 4 bases, with 17 bases between the two germline ends. The CDR3 DNA reads as TGTGCCAGCAGCTCCTGGCGGAGGTTGGGCACTGAAGCTTTCTTT. The encoded protein is CASSSWRRLGTEAFF.

The J gene is TRBJ2-2, the V gene TRBV28; no firm D call. The V and J ends lost 8 bases and 7 bases respectively, with 11 bases between them. This CDR3 region has 12 residues. Germline V gene sequence: CDR1 MDHEN, CDR2 SYDVKM. The CDR3: CASRSFDGELFF. CDR3 in DNA: TGTGCCAGCCGGAGTTTTGACGGGGAGCTGTTTTTT.